Listed below are T cell receptor beta chains from one sample, sequenced in a study of T cells in Graves' hyperthyroidism and ophthalmopathy. MiXCR was run by TCRdb on the multiplex PCR reads, yielding one entry per CDR3 protein. The sample has more than 550,000 distinct CDR3 sequences, roughly a sixth seen once. Sequenced material: blood. All receptors come from a woman between 45 and 65 years old with Graves' hyperthyroidism that later progressed to Graves' ophthalmopathy. CDR3s include the opening cysteine and the closing phenylalanine or tryptophan.

j_gene: TRBJ2-5
v_gene: TRBV7-3
CDR3aa: CASSLSGRNQETQYF

j_gene: TRBJ1-2
v_gene: TRBV10-3
CDR3aa: CAISSDRDGYTF

j_gene: TRBJ2-3
v_gene: TRBV27
CDR3aa: CASSLRPSGVSTDTQYF

j_gene: TRBJ1-1
v_gene: TRBV18
CDR3aa: CASSPLPGDGMNTEAFF

j_gene: TRBJ2-1
v_gene: TRBV6-1
CDR3aa: CASRHDLGSSYNEQFF

j_gene: TRBJ2-3
v_gene: TRBV30
CDR3aa: CAWTPWADTQYF

j_gene: TRBJ1-6
v_gene: TRBV4-1
CDR3aa: CASSHPVTGVGSPLHF

j_gene: TRBJ1-6
v_gene: TRBV5-1
CDR3aa: CASSLAGMSPLHF

j_gene: TRBJ1-2
v_gene: TRBV6-1
CDR3aa: CATPDSLGSYGYTF

j_gene: TRBJ1-6
v_gene: TRBV6-1
CDR3aa: CASRRGNSPLHF

j_gene: TRBJ2-7
v_gene: TRBV20-1
CDR3aa: CSAEPPRDVAYEQYF

j_gene: TRBJ1-1
v_gene: TRBV20-1
CDR3aa: CSAPRQVLGAEAFF

j_gene: TRBJ1-5
v_gene: TRBV7-9
CDR3aa: CASSDRQLNSNQPQHF

j_gene: TRBJ2-2
v_gene: TRBV11-1
CDR3aa: CASSFGRVDGELFF

j_gene: TRBJ2-5
v_gene: TRBV12-3/TRBV12-4
CDR3aa: CASSSTPGLAGGNPETQYF

j_gene: TRBJ1-2
v_gene: TRBV3-1
CDR3aa: CASSHALRDTYSYTF

j_gene: TRBJ2-2
v_gene: TRBV3-1
CDR3aa: CASSLKGQTTGELFF

j_gene: TRBJ1-5
v_gene: TRBV5-1
CDR3aa: CASSLGDRGNQPQHF

j_gene: TRBJ1-1
v_gene: TRBV7-9
CDR3aa: CASSLERDYTEAFF

j_gene: TRBJ2-1
v_gene: TRBV5-1
CDR3aa: CASSLGQSYNEQFF

j_gene: TRBJ1-2
v_gene: TRBV11-3
CDR3aa: CASSLFRDRAPYGYTF

j_gene: TRBJ1-6
v_gene: TRBV9
CDR3aa: CASSGDAGGSYNSPLHF

j_gene: TRBJ2-6
v_gene: TRBV11-2
CDR3aa: CASSYPGWHNSGANVLTF

j_gene: TRBJ1-2
v_gene: TRBV7-8
CDR3aa: CASSFLGQYGYTF

j_gene: TRBJ1-1
v_gene: TRBV5-6
CDR3aa: CASSLFESNTEAFF

j_gene: TRBJ1-5
v_gene: TRBV5-5
CDR3aa: CASSLYTGQSGNQPQHF

j_gene: TRBJ1-3
v_gene: TRBV19
CDR3aa: CATSVDASGNTIYF

j_gene: TRBJ1-1
v_gene: TRBV6-1
CDR3aa: CASSSNGGRVTEAFF

j_gene: TRBJ1-2
v_gene: TRBV12-3/TRBV12-4
CDR3aa: CASSFTDSGNYGYTF

j_gene: TRBJ1-4
v_gene: TRBV19
CDR3aa: CASMATGGGEKLFF

j_gene: TRBJ1-2
v_gene: TRBV18
CDR3aa: CASSPSGTEGYTF

j_gene: TRBJ1-4
v_gene: TRBV2
CDR3aa: CASSVTEATNEKLFF

j_gene: TRBJ2-5
v_gene: TRBV12-3/TRBV12-4
CDR3aa: CASSFAGARETQYF

j_gene: TRBJ1-2
v_gene: TRBV2
CDR3aa: CASSPPEQGFYGYTF

j_gene: TRBJ2-1
v_gene: TRBV18
CDR3aa: CASSPKDIYNEQFF

j_gene: TRBJ2-5
v_gene: TRBV7-9
CDR3aa: CASSSARLAGLQETQYF

j_gene: TRBJ2-7
v_gene: TRBV7-3
CDR3aa: CASSFTGGSSYEQYF

j_gene: TRBJ1-2
v_gene: TRBV6-6
CDR3aa: CASSYSIAGANYGYTF

j_gene: TRBJ1-2
v_gene: TRBV10-2
CDR3aa: CASSEPGRENYGYTF

j_gene: TRBJ2-1
v_gene: TRBV6-1
CDR3aa: CAISIAGGSYNEQFF

j_gene: TRBJ1-1
v_gene: TRBV4-1
CDR3aa: CASSQQGKYTEAFF

j_gene: TRBJ2-1
v_gene: TRBV9
CDR3aa: CASSAGNRAYNEQFF

j_gene: TRBJ1-1
v_gene: TRBV6-5
CDR3aa: CASSYPTKQNTEAFF

j_gene: TRBJ1-2
v_gene: TRBV2
CDR3aa: CASGAGSFYGYTF

j_gene: TRBJ1-2
v_gene: TRBV4-2
CDR3aa: CASSQDRAQGYTF

j_gene: TRBJ2-3
v_gene: TRBV9
CDR3aa: CASSVESGASTDTQYF

j_gene: TRBJ1-1
v_gene: TRBV30
CDR3aa: CAWSVHRNTEAFF

j_gene: TRBJ1-2
v_gene: TRBV5-1
CDR3aa: CASSVGGRSPTNYGYTF

j_gene: TRBJ2-3
v_gene: TRBV7-8
CDR3aa: CASSLAGLAGFFTDTQYF

j_gene: TRBJ2-6
v_gene: TRBV18
CDR3aa: CASSPTHPGANVLTF

j_gene: TRBJ1-2
v_gene: TRBV5-6
CDR3aa: CASSPGLRYGYTF

j_gene: TRBJ1-1
v_gene: TRBV6-6
CDR3aa: CASSYPQGTEAFF

j_gene: TRBJ2-7
v_gene: TRBV3-1
CDR3aa: CASSQRPIGQGPYEQYF

j_gene: TRBJ1-2
v_gene: TRBV20-1
CDR3aa: CSTIDRADYGYTF

j_gene: TRBJ1-5
v_gene: TRBV2
CDR3aa: CASRFTTSDRGIEQPQHF

j_gene: TRBJ1-6
v_gene: TRBV20-1
CDR3aa: CSARDLRSGRNSPLHF

j_gene: TRBJ1-1
v_gene: TRBV6-2/TRBV6-3
CDR3aa: CASSNVQGATSSTEAFF

j_gene: TRBJ1-5
v_gene: TRBV7-9
CDR3aa: CASSVPGQVNQPQHF

j_gene: TRBJ2-7
v_gene: TRBV12-3/TRBV12-4
CDR3aa: CASSWTGDYEQYF